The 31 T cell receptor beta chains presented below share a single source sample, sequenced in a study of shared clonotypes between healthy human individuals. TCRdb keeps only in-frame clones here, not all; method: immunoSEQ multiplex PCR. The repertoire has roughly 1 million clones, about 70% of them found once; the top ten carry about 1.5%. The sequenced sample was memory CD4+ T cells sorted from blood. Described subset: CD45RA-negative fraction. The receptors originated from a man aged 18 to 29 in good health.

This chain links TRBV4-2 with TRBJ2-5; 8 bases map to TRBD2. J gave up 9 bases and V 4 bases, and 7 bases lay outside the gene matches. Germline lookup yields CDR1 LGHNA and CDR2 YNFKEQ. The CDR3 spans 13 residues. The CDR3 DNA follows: TGTGCCAGCAGCCCGGGACTAGACGAAGCCCAGTACTTC. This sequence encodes CASSPGLDEAQYF.

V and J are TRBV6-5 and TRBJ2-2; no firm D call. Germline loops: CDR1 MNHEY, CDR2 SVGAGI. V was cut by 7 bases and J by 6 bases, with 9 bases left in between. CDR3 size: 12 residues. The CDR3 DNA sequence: TGTGCCAGCACTAGTTCCGCCGGGGAGCTGTTTTTT. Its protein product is CASTSSAGELFF.

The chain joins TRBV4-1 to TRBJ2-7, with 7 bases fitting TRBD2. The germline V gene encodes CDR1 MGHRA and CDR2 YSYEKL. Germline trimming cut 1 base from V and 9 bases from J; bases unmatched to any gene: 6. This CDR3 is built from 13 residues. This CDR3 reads CASSQAPGEGQYF. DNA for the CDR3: TGCGCCAGCAGCCAAGCCCCCGGGGAGGGGCAGTACTTC.

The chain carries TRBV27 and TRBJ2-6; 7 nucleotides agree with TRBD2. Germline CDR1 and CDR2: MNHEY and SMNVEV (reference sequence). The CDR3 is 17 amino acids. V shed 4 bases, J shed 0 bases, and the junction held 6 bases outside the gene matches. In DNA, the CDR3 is TGTGCCAGCAGTTATGGTAGCGGGCTCTCTGGGGCCAACGTCCTGACTTTC. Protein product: CASSYGSGLSGANVLTF.

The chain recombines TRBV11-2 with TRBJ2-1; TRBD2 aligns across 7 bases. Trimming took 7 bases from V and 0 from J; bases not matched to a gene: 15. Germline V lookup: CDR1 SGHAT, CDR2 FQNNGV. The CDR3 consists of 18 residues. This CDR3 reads CASNLPGGFGDSYNEQFF. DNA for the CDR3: TGTGCCAGCAATCTACCGGGGGGATTTGGGGACTCCTACAATGAGCAGTTCTTC. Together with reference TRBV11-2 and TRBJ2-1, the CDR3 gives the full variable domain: EAGVAQSPRYKIIEKRQSVAFWCNPISGHATLYWYQQILGQGPKLLIQFQNNGVVDDSQLPKDRFSAERLKGVDSTLKIQPAKLEDSAVYLCASNLPGGFGDSYNEQFFGPGTRLTVL.

The CDR3 DNA sequence: TGTGCCAGCAGCCCGGCTCCGGTTCTAGCGGGGAATGAGACCCAGTACTTC. This sequence encodes CASSPAPVLAGNETQYF. V usage is TRBV14 and J usage is TRBJ2-5; TRBD2 aligns across 9 bases. The ends lost 4 bases at V and 5 bases at J; junction bases unmatched: 14. Germline V gene data show CDR1 as SGHDN and CDR2 as FVKESK. The CDR3 covers 17 residues. The full variable domain, its missing parts supplied by reference TRBV14 and TRBJ2-5, is EAGVTQFPSHSVIEKGQTVTLRCDPISGHDNLYWYRRVMGKEIKFLLHFVKESKQDESGMPNNRFLAERTGGTYSTLKVQPAELEDSGVYFCASSPAPVLAGNETQYFGPGTRLLVL.

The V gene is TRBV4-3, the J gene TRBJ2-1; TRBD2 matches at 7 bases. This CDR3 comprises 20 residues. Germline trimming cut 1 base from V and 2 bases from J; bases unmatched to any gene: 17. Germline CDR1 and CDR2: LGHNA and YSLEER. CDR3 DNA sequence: TGCGCCAGCAGCCAAGTAACACTAGCGCAAACCCGGGGAGCCTACAATGAGCAGTTCTTC. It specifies CASSQVTLAQTRGAYNEQFF.

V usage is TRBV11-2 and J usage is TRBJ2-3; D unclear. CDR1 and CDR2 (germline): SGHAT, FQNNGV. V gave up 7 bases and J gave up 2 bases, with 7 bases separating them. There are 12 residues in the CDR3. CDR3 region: CASTSNTDTQYF. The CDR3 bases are TGTGCCAGCACTTCTAACACAGATACGCAGTATTTT. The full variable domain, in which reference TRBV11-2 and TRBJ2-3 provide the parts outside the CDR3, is EAGVAQSPRYKIIEKRQSVAFWCNPISGHATLYWYQQILGQGPKLLIQFQNNGVVDDSQLPKDRFSAERLKGVDSTLKIQPAKLEDSAVYLCASTSNTDTQYFGPGTRLTVL.

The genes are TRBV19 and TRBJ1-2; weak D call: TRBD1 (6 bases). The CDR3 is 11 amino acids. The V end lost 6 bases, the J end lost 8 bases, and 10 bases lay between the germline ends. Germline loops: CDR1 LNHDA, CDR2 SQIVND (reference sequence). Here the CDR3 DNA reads TGTGCCAGTAGGAACAGGGAGGGCTACACCTTC. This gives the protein CASRNREGYTF.

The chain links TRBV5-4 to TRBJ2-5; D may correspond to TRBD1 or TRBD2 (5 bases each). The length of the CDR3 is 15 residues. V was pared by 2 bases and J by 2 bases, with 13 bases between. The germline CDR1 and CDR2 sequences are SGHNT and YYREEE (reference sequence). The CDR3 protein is CASSFGASGQETQYF. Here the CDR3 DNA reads TGTGCCAGCAGCTTTGGGGCATCGGGGCAAGAGACCCAGTACTTC.

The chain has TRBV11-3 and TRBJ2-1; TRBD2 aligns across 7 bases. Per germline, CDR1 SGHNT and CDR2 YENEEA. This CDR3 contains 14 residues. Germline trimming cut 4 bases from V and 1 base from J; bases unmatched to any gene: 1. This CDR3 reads CASSSGGSYNEQFF. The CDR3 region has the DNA TGTGCCAGCAGCTCGGGGGGTTCCTACAATGAGCAGTTCTTC.

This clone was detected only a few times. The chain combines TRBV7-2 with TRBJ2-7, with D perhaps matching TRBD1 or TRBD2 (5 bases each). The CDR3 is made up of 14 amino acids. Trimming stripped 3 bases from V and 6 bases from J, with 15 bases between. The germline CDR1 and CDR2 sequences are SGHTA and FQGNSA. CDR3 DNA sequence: TGTGCCAGCAGCTTGACCGGGACCCTCGGCGAGCAGTACTTC. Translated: CASSLTGTLGEQYF.

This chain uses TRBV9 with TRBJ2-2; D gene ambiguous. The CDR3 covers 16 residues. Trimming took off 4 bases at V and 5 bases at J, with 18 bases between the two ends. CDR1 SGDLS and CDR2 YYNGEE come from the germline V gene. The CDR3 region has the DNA TGTGCCAGCAGCCTTCTACGTGGACGTAAAACCGGGGAGCTGTTTTTT. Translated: CASSLLRGRKTGELFF.

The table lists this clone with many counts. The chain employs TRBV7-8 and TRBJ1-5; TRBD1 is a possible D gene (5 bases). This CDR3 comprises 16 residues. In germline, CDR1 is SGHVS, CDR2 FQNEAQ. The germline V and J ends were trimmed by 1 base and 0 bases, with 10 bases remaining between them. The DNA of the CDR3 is TGTGCCAGCAGCTTAGGGGGGACTTTTAGCAATCAGCCCCAGCATTTT. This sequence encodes CASSLGGTFSNQPQHF.

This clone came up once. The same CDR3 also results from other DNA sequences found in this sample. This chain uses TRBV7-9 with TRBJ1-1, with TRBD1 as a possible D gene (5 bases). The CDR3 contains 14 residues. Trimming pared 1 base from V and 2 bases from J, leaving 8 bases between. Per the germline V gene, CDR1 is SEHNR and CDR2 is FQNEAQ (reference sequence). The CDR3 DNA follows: TGTGCCAGCAGCTTAGGACAGCAAAACACTGAAGCTTTCTTT. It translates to CASSLGQQNTEAFF.

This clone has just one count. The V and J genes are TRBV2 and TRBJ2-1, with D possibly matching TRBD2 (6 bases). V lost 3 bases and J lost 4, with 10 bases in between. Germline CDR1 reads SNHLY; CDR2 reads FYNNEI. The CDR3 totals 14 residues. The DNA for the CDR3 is TGTGCCAGCAGTGACGCGGGACCGTACAATGAGCAGTTCTTC. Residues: CASSDAGPYNEQFF.

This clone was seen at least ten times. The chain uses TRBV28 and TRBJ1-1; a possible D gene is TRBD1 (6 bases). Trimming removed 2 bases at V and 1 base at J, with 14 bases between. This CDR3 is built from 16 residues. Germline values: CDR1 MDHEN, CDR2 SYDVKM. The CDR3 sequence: CASSLLRQGWNTEAFF. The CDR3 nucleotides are TGTGCCAGCAGTTTACTCCGGCAGGGGTGGAACACTGAAGCTTTCTTT.

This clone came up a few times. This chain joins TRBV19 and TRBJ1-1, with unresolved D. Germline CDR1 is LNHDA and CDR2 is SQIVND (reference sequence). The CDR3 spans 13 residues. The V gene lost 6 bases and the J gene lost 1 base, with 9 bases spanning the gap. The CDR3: CASSNTRNTEAFF. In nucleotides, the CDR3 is TGTGCCAGTAGCAACACCCGGAACACTGAAGCTTTCTTT.

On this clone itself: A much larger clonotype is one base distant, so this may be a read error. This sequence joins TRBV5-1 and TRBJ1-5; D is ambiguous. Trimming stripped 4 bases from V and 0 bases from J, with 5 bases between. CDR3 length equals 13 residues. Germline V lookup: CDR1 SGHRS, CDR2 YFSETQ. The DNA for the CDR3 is TGCGCCAGCAGCGAAGGTAGCAATCAGCCCCAGCATTTT. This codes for CASSEGSNQPQHF.

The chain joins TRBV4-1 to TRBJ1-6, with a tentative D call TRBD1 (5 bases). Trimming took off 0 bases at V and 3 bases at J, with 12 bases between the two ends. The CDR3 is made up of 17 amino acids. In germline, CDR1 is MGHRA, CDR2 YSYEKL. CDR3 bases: TGCGCCAGCAGCCAAGACCACCAGGGTAACTATAATTCACCCCTCCACTTT. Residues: CASSQDHQGNYNSPLHF.

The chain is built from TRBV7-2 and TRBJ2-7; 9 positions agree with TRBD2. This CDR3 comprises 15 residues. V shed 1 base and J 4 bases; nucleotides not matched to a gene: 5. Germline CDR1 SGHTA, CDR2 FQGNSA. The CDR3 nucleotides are TGTGCCAGCAGCTTAGGTGGACTAGCGACGTACGAGCAGTACTTC. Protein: CASSLGGLATYEQYF.

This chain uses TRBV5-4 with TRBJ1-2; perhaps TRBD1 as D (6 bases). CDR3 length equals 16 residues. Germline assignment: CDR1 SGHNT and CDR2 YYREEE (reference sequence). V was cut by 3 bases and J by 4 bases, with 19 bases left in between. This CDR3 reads CASSSADGARGYGYTF. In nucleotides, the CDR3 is TGTGCCAGCAGCTCCGCGGATGGGGCCAGGGGCTATGGCTACACCTTC.

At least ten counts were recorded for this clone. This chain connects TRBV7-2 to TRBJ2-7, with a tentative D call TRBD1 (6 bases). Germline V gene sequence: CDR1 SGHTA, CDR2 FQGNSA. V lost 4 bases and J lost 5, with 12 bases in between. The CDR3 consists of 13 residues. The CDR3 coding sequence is TGTGCCAGCAGCTGGACAGAGAGCCACGAGCAGTACTTC. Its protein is CASSWTESHEQYF.

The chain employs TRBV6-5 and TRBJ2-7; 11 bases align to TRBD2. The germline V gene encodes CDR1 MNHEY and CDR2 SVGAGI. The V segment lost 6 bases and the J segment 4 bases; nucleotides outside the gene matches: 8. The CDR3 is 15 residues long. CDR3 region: CASRHTSGGGYEQYF. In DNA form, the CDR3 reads TGTGCCAGCAGACACACTAGCGGGGGAGGATACGAGCAGTACTTC.

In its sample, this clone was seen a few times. The CDR3 sequence: CASRPVNEKLFF. CDR3 sequence (DNA): TGTGCCAGCAGGCCGGTAAATGAAAAACTGTTTTTT. This sequence joins TRBV6-5 and TRBJ1-4; unclear D gene. CDR1 MNHEY and CDR2 SVGAGI come from the germline V gene. This CDR3 region has 12 residues. V gave up 6 bases and J gave up 5 bases, with 7 bases separating them.

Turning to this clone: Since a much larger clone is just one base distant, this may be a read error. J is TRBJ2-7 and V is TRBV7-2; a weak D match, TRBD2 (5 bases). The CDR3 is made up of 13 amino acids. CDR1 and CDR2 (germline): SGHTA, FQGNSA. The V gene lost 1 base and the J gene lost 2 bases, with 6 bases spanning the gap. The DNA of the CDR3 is TGTGCCAGCAGCTTAGTACTAGCCTACGAGCAGTACTTC. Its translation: CASSLVLAYEQYF.

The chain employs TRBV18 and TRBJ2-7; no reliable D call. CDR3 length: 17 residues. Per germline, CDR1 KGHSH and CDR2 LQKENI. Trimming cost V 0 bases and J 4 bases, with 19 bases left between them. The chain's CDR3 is CASSPPSTNSRAYEQYF. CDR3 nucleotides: TGTGCCAGCTCACCACCGAGTACGAACTCTCGGGCTTACGAGCAGTACTTC.

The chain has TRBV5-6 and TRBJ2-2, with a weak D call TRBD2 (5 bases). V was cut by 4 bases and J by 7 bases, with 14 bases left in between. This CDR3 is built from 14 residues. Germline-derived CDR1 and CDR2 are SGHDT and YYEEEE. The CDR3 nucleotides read TGTGCCAGCAGCCCCGACTACTCAGGCGGGGAGCTGTTTTTT. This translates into CASSPDYSGGELFF.

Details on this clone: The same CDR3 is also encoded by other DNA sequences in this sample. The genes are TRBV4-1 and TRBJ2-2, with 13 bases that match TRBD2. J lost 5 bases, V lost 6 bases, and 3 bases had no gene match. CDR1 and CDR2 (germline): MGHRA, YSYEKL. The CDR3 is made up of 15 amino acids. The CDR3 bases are TGCGCCAGCAGTCCGGGACTAGCGGGGACCGGGGAGCTGTTTTTT. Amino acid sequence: CASSPGLAGTGELFF.

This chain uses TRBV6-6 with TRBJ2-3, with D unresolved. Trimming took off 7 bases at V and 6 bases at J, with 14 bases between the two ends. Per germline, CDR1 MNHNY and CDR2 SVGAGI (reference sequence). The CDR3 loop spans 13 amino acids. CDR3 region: CASTPPVTDTQYF. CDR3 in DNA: TGTGCCAGCACCCCCCCGGTGACGGATACGCAGTATTTT.

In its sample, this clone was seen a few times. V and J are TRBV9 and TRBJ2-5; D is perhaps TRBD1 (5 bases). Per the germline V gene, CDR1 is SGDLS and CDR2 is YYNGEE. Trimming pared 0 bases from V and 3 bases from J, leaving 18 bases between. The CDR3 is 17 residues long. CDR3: CASSVASGLSREETQYF. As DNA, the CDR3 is TGTGCCAGCAGCGTAGCTTCTGGGTTGTCCAGGGAAGAGACCCAGTACTTC.